This TCR beta chain was captured by sequencing in a study of blood T cell repertoires in COVID-19. Study details: Italy, Spain and the United States were the sources of the convalescent and acute COVID-19 samples. From T cells, B-cell-depleted T cells, or PBMCs came the material, which was cDNA or gDNA.

The V gene lost 3 bases and the J gene lost 6 bases, with 20 bases spanning the gap. Germline lookup yields CDR1 MRHNA and CDR2 SNTAGT. The CDR3 has 16 residues. Authors' processing steps: Nucleated cell number was recorded as an estimate derived from reference gene primer amplification. Assay used: immunoSEQ multiplex PCR; TCRdb lists only in-frame clones, some missing. For V, J and clone size, that table is used; D and trimming come from the DNA. The sample lists 70,000 or so clones, 87% seen once, with 29% in the top ten. This clone was counted a few times. This receptor was identified in an elderly woman with active or convalescent COVID-19. Sequenced input: peripheral blood. The chain carries TRBV6-4 and TRBJ1-1, with D uncertain. The CDR3 sequence is CASSEFPSRRSAEAFF. The CDR3 region has the DNA TGTGCCAGCAGTGAATTCCCCAGTAGGCGTAGCGCTGAAGCTTTCTTT.